This T cell receptor (beta chain) is drawn from a study of blood T cell repertoires in COVID-19. Study-level background: From the United States, Italy and Spain came samples of acute and convalescent COVID-19. T cells, B-cell-depleted T cells, or PBMCs provided the cDNA or gDNA that served as material.

As processed by the authors: The assay estimated nucleated cells by amplifying reference gene primers. Assay used: immunoSEQ multiplex PCR; TCRdb lists only in-frame clones, some missing. V, J and clone size were drawn from that table, and D and trimming were deduced from the DNA. The data show 250,000 to 350,000 clones, under 90% seen once. The CDR3 has 17 amino acids. Unmatched junction bases numbered 8, after V lost 3 bases and J lost 0 bases. CDR1 LNHDA and CDR2 SQIVND come from the germline V gene (reference sequence). The rearrangement uses TRBV19 and TRBJ2-7, with 10 bases fitting TRBD2. This TCR derives from a woman between 40 and 55 years old who had recovered from COVID-19. The sample was peripheral blood. As DNA, the CDR3 is TGTGCCAGTAGTATCGCCGGGACTAGCGCGAGCTCCTACGAGCAGTACTTC. Translating it yields CASSIAGTSASSYEQYF.